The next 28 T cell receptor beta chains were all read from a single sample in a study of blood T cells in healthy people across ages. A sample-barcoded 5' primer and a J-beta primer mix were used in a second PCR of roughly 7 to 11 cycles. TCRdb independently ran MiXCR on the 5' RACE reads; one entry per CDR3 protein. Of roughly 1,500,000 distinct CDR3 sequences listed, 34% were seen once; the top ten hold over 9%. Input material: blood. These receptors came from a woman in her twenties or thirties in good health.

CDR3 nucleotides: TGTGCCATCAGCTATACTAGCGGGAGCAATGAGCAGTTCTTC. Translated, it gives CAISYTSGSNEQFF. V gene TRBV10-3 combines with J gene TRBJ2-1; 11 nucleotides line up with TRBD2. Per germline, CDR1 ENHRY and CDR2 SYGVKD. This CDR3 has 14 residues. V lost 6 bases to trimming and J lost 6 bases; unmatched junction nucleotides: 4.

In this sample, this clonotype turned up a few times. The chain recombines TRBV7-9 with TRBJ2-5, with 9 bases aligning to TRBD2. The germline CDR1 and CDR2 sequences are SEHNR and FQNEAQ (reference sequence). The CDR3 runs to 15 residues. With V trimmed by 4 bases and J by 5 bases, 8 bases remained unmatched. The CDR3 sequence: CASSSRGGGAETQYF. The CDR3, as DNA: TGTGCCAGCAGCTCGCGGGGCGGGGGGGCGGAGACCCAGTACTTC.

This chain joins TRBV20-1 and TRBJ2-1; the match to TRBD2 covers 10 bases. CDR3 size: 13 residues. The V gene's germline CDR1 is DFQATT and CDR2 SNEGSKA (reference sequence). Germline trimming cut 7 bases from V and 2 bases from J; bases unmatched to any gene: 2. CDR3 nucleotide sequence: TGCAGTGGCGGGACTAGCGCCTACAATGAGCAGTTCTTC. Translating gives CSGGTSAYNEQFF.

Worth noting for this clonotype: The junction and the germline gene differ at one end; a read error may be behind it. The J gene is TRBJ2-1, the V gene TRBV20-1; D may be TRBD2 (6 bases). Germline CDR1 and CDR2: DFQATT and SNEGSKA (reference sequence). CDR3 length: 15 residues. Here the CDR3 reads CSARDRRGSANEQFF. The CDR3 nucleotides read TGCAGCGCTAGAGATCGACGGGGGTCAGCCAATGAGCAGTTCTTC.

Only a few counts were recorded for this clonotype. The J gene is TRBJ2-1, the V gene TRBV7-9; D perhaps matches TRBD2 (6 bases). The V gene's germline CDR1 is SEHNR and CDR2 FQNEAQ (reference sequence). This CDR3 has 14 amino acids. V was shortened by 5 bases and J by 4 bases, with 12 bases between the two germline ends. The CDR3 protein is CASSPDGTYNEQFF. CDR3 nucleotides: TGTGCCAGCAGCCCCGACGGGACTTACAATGAGCAGTTCTTC.

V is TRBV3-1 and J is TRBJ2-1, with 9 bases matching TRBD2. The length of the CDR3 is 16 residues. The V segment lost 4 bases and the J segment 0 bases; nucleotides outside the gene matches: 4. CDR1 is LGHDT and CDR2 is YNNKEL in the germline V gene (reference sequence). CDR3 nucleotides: TGTGCCAGCAGCCTAGCGGGGGAAAGCTCCTACAATGAGCAGTTCTTC. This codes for CASSLAGESSYNEQFF.

Here the CDR3 reads CASSQVPANYGYTF. The CDR3, as DNA: TGCGCCAGCAGCCAAGTTCCGGCTAACTATGGCTACACCTTC. The chain couples TRBV4-1 to TRBJ1-2, with unresolved D. The CDR3 consists of 14 residues. Trimming removed 1 base at V and 0 bases at J, with 6 bases between. Germline CDR1 is MGHRA and CDR2 is YSYEKL.

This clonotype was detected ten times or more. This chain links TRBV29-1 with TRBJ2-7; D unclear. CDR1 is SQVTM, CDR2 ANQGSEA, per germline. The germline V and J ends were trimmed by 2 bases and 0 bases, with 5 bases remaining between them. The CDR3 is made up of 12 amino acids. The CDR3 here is CSVETFSYEQYF. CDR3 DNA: TGCAGCGTTGAAACTTTCTCCTACGAGCAGTACTTC.

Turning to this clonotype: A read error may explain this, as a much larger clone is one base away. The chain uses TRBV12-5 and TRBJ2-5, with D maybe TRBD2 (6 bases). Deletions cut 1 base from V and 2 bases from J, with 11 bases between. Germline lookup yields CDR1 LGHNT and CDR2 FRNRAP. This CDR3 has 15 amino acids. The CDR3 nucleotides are TGTGCTAGTGGTTTGGGCGGGGCTGGTCAAGAGACCCAGTACTTC. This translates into CASGLGGAGQETQYF.

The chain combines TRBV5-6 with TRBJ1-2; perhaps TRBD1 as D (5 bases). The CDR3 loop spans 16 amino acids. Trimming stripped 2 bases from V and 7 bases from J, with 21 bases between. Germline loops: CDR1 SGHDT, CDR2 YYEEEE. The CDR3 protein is CASSLKVPGEERGYTF. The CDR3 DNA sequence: TGTGCCAGCAGCTTAAAGGTTCCGGGGGAAGAGCGTGGCTACACCTTC.

CDR3 amino acids: CATSTDINADEQYF. As DNA, the CDR3 is TGTGCCACCAGCACTGATATCAACGCGGACGAGCAGTACTTC. The chain couples TRBV15 to TRBJ2-7; D not certain. CDR1 is LNHNV, CDR2 YYDKDF, per germline (reference sequence). The CDR3 is 14 amino acids. V gave up 4 bases and J gave up 5 bases, with 15 bases separating them.

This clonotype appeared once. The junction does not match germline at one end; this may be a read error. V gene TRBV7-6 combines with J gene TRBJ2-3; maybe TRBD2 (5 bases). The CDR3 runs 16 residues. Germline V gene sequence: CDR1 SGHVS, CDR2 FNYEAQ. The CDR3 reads CASSLRADQDTDTQYF. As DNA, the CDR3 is TGTGCCAGTAGCTTACGAGCGGACCAGGACACAGATACGCAGTATTTT.

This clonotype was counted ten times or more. Here the CDR3 reads CASSLGQTNSYEQYF. The CDR3, as DNA: TGCGCCAGCAGCTTGGGACAGACCAATTCCTACGAGCAGTACTTC. The chain recombines TRBV5-1 with TRBJ2-7; tentative D call: TRBD1 (5 bases). CDR1 and CDR2 from the germline V gene are SGHRS and YFSETQ. V was pared by 0 bases and J by 1 base, with 11 bases between. The CDR3 has 15 residues.

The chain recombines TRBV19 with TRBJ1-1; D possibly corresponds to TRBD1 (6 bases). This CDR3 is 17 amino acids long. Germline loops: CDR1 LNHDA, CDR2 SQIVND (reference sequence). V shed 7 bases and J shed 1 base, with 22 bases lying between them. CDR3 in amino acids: CASTLTGGSMTNTEAFF. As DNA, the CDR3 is TGTGCCAGTACCCTGACAGGAGGGAGCATGACGAACACTGAAGCTTTCTTT.

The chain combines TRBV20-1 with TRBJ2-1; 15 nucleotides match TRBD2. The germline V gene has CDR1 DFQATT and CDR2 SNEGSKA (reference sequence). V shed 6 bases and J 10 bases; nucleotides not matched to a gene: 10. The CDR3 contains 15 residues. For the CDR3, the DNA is TGCAGTGCATGGAAGGGACTAGCGGGAGGTCGGGAGCAGTTCTTC. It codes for CSAWKGLAGGREQFF.

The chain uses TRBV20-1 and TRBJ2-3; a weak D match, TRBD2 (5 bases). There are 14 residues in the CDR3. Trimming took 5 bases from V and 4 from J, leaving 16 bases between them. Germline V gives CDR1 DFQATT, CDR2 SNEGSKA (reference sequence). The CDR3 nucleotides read TGCAGTGCTGTAGCGTCATCTGGGCCAGATACGCAGTATTTT. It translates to CSAVASSGPDTQYF.

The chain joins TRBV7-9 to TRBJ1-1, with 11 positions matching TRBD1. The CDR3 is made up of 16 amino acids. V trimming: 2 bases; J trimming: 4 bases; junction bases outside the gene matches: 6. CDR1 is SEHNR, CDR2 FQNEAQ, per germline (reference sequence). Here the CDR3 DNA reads TGTGCCAGCAGCTTACTTCCTGGGACAGGGGGCACTGAAGCTTTCTTT. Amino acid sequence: CASSLLPGTGGTEAFF.

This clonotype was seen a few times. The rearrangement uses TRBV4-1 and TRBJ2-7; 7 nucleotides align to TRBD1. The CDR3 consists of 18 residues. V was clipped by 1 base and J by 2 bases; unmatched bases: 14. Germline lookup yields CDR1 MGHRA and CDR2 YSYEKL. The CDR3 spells CASSQVRGGEVPTYEQYF. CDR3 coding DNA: TGCGCCAGCAGCCAAGTCAGAGGGGGCGAGGTTCCCACCTACGAGCAGTACTTC.

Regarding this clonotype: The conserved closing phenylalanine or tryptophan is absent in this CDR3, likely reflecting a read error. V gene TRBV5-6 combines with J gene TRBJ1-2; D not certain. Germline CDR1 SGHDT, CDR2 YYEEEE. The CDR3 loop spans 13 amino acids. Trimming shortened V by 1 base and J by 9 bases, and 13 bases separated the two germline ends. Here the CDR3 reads CASSLSALPSYTL. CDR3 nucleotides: TGTGCCAGCAGCTTGTCCGCCCTTCCAAGCTACACCTTA.

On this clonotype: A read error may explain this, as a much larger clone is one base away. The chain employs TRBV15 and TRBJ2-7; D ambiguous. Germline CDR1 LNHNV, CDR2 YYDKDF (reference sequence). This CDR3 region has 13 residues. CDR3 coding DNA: TGTGCCACCAGCGGGGTTACCTCCTACGGGCAGTACTTC. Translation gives CATSGVTSYGQYF.

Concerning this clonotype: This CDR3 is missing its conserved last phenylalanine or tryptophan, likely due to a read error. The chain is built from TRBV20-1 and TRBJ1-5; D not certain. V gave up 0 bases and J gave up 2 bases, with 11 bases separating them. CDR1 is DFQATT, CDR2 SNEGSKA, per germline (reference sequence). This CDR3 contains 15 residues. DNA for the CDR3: TGCAGTGCTAGAGAGGTAGCATTGGGCAATCAGCCCCAGCATTGT. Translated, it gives CSAREVALGNQPQHC.

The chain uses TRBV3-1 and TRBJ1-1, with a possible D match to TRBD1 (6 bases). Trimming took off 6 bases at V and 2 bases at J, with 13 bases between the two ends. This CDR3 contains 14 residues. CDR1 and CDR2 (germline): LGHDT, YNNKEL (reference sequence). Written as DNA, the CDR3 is TGTGCCAGCAGTCAACAGGGTATAAACACTGAAGCTTTCTTT. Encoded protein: CASSQQGINTEAFF.

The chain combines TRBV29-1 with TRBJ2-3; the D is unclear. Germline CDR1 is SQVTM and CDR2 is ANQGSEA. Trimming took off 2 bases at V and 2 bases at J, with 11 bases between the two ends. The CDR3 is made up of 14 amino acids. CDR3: CSVESPPITDTQYF. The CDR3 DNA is TGCAGCGTTGAATCCCCTCCGATCACAGATACGCAGTATTTT.

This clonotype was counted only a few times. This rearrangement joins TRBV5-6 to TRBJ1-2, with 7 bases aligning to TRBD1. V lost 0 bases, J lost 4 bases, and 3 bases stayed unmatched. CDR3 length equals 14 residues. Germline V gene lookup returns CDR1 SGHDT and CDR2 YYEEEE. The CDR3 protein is CASSLEQGLYGYTF. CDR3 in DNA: TGTGCCAGCAGCTTGGAACAGGGGCTCTATGGCTACACCTTC.

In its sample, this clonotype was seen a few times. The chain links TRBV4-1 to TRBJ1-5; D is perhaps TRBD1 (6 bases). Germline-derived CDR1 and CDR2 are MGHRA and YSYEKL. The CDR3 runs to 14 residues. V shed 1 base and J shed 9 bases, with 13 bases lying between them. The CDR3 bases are TGCGCCAGCAGCCAAGTAGGGGGGGATCGGCCCCAGCATTTT. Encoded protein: CASSQVGGDRPQHF.

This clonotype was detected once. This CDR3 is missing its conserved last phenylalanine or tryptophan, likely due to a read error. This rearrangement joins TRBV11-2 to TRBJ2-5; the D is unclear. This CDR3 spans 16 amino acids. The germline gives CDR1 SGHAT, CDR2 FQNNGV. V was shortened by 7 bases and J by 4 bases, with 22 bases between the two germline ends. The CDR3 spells CASTTQWYRAGETQYV. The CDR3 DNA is TGTGCCAGCACCACCCAATGGTACCGAGCAGGAGAGACCCAGTACGTC.

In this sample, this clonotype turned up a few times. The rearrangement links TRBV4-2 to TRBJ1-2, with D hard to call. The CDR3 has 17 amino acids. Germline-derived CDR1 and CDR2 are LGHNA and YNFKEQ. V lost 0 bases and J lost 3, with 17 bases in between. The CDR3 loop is CASSQDRVRGFDYGYTF. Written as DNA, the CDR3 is TGTGCCAGCAGCCAAGATCGGGTGAGAGGGTTCGACTATGGCTACACCTTC.

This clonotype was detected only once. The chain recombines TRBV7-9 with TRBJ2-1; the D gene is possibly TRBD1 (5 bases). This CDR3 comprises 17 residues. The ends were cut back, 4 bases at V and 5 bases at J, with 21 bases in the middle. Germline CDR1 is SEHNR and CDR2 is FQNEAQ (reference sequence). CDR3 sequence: CASSSTEGERSDNEQFF. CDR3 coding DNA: TGTGCCAGCAGCTCCACGGAAGGGGAAAGGAGTGACAATGAGCAGTTCTTC. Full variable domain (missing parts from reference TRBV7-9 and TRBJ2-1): DTGVSQNPRHKITKRGQNVTFRCDPISEHNRLYWYRQTLGQGPEFLTYFQNEAQLEKSRLLSDRFSAERPKGSFSTLEIQRTEQGDSAMYLCASSSTEGERSDNEQFFGPGTRLTVL.